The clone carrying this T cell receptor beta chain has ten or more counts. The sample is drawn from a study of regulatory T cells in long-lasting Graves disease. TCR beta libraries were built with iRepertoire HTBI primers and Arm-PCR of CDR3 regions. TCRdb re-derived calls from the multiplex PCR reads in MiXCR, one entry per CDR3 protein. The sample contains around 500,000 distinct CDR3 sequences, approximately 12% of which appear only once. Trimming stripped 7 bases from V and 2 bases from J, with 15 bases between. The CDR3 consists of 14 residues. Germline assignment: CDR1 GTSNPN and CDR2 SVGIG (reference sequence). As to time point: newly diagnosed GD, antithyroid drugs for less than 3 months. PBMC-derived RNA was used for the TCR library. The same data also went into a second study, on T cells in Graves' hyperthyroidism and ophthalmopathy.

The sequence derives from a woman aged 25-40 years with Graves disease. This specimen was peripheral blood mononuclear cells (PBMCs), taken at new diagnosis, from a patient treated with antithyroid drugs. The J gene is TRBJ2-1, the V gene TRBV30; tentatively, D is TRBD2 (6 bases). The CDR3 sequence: CALNVAAPYNEQFF. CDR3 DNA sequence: TGTGCCTTAAACGTAGCGGCTCCCTACAATGAGCAGTTCTTC.